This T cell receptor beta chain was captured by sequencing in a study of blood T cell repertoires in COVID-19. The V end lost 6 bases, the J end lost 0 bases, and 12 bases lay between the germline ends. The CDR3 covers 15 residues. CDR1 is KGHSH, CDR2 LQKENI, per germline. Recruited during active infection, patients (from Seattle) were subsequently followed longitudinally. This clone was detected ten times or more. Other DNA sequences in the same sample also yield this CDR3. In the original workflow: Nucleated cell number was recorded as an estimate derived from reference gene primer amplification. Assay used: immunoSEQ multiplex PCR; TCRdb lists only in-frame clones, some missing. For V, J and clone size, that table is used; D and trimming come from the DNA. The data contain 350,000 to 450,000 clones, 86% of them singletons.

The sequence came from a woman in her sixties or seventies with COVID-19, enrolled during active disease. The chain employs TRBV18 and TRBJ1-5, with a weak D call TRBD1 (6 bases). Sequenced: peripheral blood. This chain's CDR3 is CASSPTGDSNQPQHF. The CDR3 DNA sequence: TGTGCCAGCTCCCCGACAGGAGATAGCAATCAGCCCCAGCATTTT.